This TCR beta chain came from a study of T cell responses to AZD1222 COVID-19 vaccine. Across the whole study: Timing groups of about 4 and about 12 weeks for second doses were pooled.

CDR1 LNHDA and CDR2 SQIVND come from the germline V gene (reference sequence). V lost 2 bases, J lost 3 bases, and 11 bases lay in between. The CDR3 is 14 residues long. About this clone: What it binds is unknown.

Using immunoSEQ multiplex PCR, the repertoire was profiled, and TCRdb retains in-frame clones only, with some absent. Of some 130,000 clones in the sample, around 90% are singletons; the top ten hold around 3.6%. The study, taken as a whole, reports: Mostly white British, mostly female donors; authors suggested clonal diversity may be underestimated. Repertoires were obtained only post-peak T cell response.

The receptor was isolated from an adult in good health. The J gene is TRBJ2-7, the V gene TRBV19; no clear D. The sample consisted of peripheral blood, taken on day 0 of AZD1222 vaccination. This CDR3 is CASSISPTNYEQYF. In DNA, the CDR3 is TGTGCCAGTAGTATAAGTCCAACTAACTACGAGCAGTACTTC.